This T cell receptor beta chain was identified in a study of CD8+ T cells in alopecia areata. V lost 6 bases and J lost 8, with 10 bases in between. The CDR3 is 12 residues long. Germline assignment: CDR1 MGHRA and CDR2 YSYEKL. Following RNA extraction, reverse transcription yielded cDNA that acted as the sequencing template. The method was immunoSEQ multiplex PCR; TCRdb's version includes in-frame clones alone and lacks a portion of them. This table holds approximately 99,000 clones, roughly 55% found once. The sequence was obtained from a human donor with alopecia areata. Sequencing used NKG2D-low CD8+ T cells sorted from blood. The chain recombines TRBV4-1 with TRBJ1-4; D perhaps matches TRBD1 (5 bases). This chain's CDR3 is CASSQGKEKLFF. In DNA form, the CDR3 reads TGCGCCAGCAGTCAGGGAAAAGAAAAACTGTTTTTT.